These 31 T cell receptor beta chains share one sample of origin, sequenced in a study of radiation and T cells in renal cell carcinoma. Time point here: blood 4 weeks post-SBRT, at nephrectomy. Treatment in this sample: 15 Gy SBRT to primary tumor, nephrectomy 4 weeks later. Produced via immunoSEQ multiplex PCR; TCRdb's table is partial and in-frame only. The data hold under 200,000 clones, with 88% observed a single time. The sample here was blood, taken from a patient whose treatment included radiotherapy and nephrectomy. The source of these receptors is a woman between 50 and 59 years old with renal cell carcinoma.

The V and J genes are TRBV5-1 and TRBJ2-7, with D perhaps matching TRBD1 (5 bases). V dropped 2 bases and J dropped 3 bases, with 15 bases sitting between them. The germline CDR1 and CDR2 sequences are SGHRS and YFSETQ. The CDR3 has 15 amino acids. The CDR3 DNA reads TGCGCCAGCAGCTTAGGACGAAAGGGGTACTACGAGCAGTACTTC. Its translation is CASSLGRKGYYEQYF.

This clone was counted a single time. CDR3 sequence: CASSLRTVNQPQHF. The CDR3 bases are TGTGCCAGCAGCTTGCGGACGGTCAATCAGCCCCAGCATTTT. J is TRBJ1-5 and V is TRBV5-8; D is unresolved. Germline V gene lookup returns CDR1 SGHTS and CDR2 YDEGEE. The ends were cut back, 1 base at V and 3 bases at J, with 8 bases in the middle. The CDR3 runs 14 residues.

To note about this clone: At one boundary the junction diverges from the germline segment, which might be a read error. The chain uses TRBV7-7 and TRBJ2-5; 7 nucleotides align to TRBD2. Germline assignment: CDR1 SSHAT and CDR2 FNYEAQ (reference sequence). CDR3 length equals 14 residues. The CDR3 protein is CASSQFSGQETQYF. The CDR3 DNA reads TGTGCTAGCAGCCAGTTTAGCGGGCAAGAGACCCAGTACTTC.

The rearrangement joins TRBV6-1 to TRBJ1-6; D unresolved. CDR1 and CDR2 from the germline V gene are MNHNS and SASEGT. Trimming took off 2 bases at V and 10 bases at J, with 15 bases between the two ends. The CDR3 sequence is 15 residues long. CDR3 loop: CASSESGPAYSPLHF. CDR3 in DNA: TGTGCCAGCAGTGAAAGTGGGCCGGCTTACTCACCCCTCCACTTT.

This chain joins TRBV7-2 and TRBJ1-3; D is undetermined. Germline values: CDR1 SGHTA, CDR2 FQGNSA. The CDR3 spans 15 residues. The V and J ends lost 1 base and 0 bases respectively, with 7 bases between them. This CDR3 is CASSLGALSGNTIYF. CDR3 sequence (DNA): TGTGCCAGCAGCTTAGGGGCGCTCTCTGGAAACACCATATATTTT.

This rearrangement joins TRBV7-3 to TRBJ1-2; 9 bases fit TRBD1. The CDR3 has 16 amino acids. After removal of 1 base from V and 7 bases from J, the junction contained 10 bases not matched to a gene. Germline V gene data show CDR1 as SGHTA and CDR2 as FQGTGA. In DNA form, the CDR3 reads TGTGCCAGCAGCTTAATAGGGGGACAGGGACTGGGTGGCTACACCTTC. This encodes CASSLIGGQGLGGYTF.

V gene TRBV2 combines with J gene TRBJ2-5, with TRBD2 matching 7 bases. CDR1 is SNHLY, CDR2 FYNNEI, per germline. CDR3 length equals 13 residues. The V gene end was trimmed by 4 bases and the J gene end by 5 bases; junction bases not matched to a gene: 4. The CDR3 nucleotides read TGTGCCAGCAGTGGAGGACTAGGCGAGACCCAGTACTTC. This encodes CASSGGLGETQYF.

This chain uses TRBV7-9 with TRBJ1-5; TRBD1 agrees at 7 bases. This CDR3 region has 15 residues. Germline V CDR1 and CDR2: SEHNR, FQNEAQ (reference sequence). With 4 bases clipped from V and 6 bases from J, the junction kept 9 bases outside the gene matches. The CDR3 nucleotides are TGTGCCAGCAGCTCCGTAACAGGGGTCGGTCAGCCCCAGCATTTT. The encoded protein is CASSSVTGVGQPQHF.

This clone turned up a few times. The V gene is TRBV7-9, the J gene TRBJ1-1; D not certain. Germline CDR1 and CDR2: SEHNR and FQNEAQ (reference sequence). V shed 5 bases and J shed 1 base, with 8 bases lying between them. The CDR3 runs 13 residues. The DNA of the CDR3 is TGTGCCAGCAGCAGGAGTGGGAACACTGAAGCTTTCTTT. Its translation: CASSRSGNTEAFF.

J is TRBJ2-5 and V is TRBV5-1; TRBD2 matches 11 bases. V lost 0 bases and J lost 4; bases outside the gene matches: 5. The CDR3 extends over 16 amino acids. Germline loops: CDR1 SGHRS, CDR2 YFSETQ. CDR3 amino acids: CASSLGQTSGGETQYF. CDR3 DNA: TGCGCCAGCAGCTTGGGCCAAACTAGCGGGGGAGAGACCCAGTACTTC.

In this sample, this clone turned up a few times. Compared with germline, one end of the junction differs, possibly owing to a read error. The chain carries TRBV7-8 and TRBJ2-1; a possible D gene is TRBD2 (6 bases). The germline V gene has CDR1 SGHVS and CDR2 FQNEAQ. CDR3 size: 16 residues. Here the CDR3 DNA reads TGTGCCAGCAGCTCCCAAAAGACTAGATCCTACAATGAACAGTTCTTC. The encoded protein is CASSSQKTRSYNEQFF. Together with reference TRBV7-8 and TRBJ2-1, the CDR3 gives the full variable domain: GAGVSQSPRYKVAKRGQDVALRCDPISGHVSLFWYQQALGQGPEFLTYFQNEAQLDKSGLPSDRFFAERPEGSVSTLKIQRTQQEDSAVYLCASSSQKTRSYNEQFFGPGTRLTVL.

Remarks on this clone: At one boundary the junction diverges from the germline segment, which might be a read error. The V gene is TRBV7-3, the J gene TRBJ1-4; D call uncertain. The CDR3 is 13 residues long. In germline, CDR1 is SGHTA, CDR2 FQGTGA. The DNA for the CDR3 is TGTGCCAGCAGCTTAACGGCCGCAGGTAGTCTGTCTTTT. The encoded protein is CASSLTAAGSLSF.

V gene TRBV5-6 combines with J gene TRBJ1-2; possible D gene TRBD1, 5 bases. With 0 bases removed from V and 5 bases from J, the gap between germline ends came to 17 bases. The CDR3 has 16 residues. Germline V gene lookup returns CDR1 SGHDT and CDR2 YYEEEE. CDR3 region: CASSLVEGPRKYGYTF. The DNA for the CDR3 is TGTGCCAGCAGCTTGGTGGAGGGACCACGGAAGTATGGCTACACCTTC. Full variable domain (outside the CDR3, taken from reference TRBV5-6 and TRBJ1-2): DAGVTQSPTHLIKTRGQQVTLRCSPKSGHDTVSWYQQALGQGPQFIFQYYEEEERQRGNFPDRFSGHQFPNYSSELNVNALLLGDSALYLCASSLVEGPRKYGYTFGSGTRLTVV.

V and J are TRBV7-8 and TRBJ2-7; 7 bases map to TRBD2. Germline assignment: CDR1 SGHVS and CDR2 FQNEAQ. The trim removed 5 bases at V and 1 base at J, leaving 5 bases unmatched. This CDR3 has 14 amino acids. CDR3 protein: CASSRTRQSYEQYF. In DNA form, the CDR3 reads TGTGCCAGCAGCCGGACTAGACAGTCCTACGAGCAGTACTTC.

This rearrangement joins TRBV10-3 to TRBJ2-7; 8 bases line up with TRBD1. This CDR3 region has 14 residues. Germline CDR1 is ENHRY and CDR2 is SYGVKD. Trimming took 3 bases from V and 9 from J; bases not matched to a gene: 10. CDR3 loop: CAISEPRGPKVQYF. The CDR3 DNA is TGTGCCATCAGTGAACCCAGGGGGCCTAAAGTGCAGTACTTC.

This chain links TRBV6-6 with TRBJ1-1, with D unresolved. Germline V lookup: CDR1 MNHNY, CDR2 SVGAGI (reference sequence). V was pared by 7 bases and J by 0 bases, with 12 bases between. There are 14 residues in the CDR3. The CDR3 DNA follows: TGTGCCAGCACCCGCGGCAGGCTGAACACTGAAGCTTTCTTT. This gives the protein CASTRGRLNTEAFF.

This rearrangement joins TRBV15 to TRBJ1-5; D remains unclear. The CDR3 is made up of 12 amino acids. Germline V lookup: CDR1 LNHNV, CDR2 YYDKDF (reference sequence). V was pared by 3 bases and J by 3 bases, with 3 bases between. DNA for the CDR3: TGTGCCACCAGCAGGGACAATCAGCCCCAGCATTTT. It translates to CATSRDNQPQHF.

The chain recombines TRBV7-8 with TRBJ1-2, with D perhaps TRBD1 (6 bases). The V end lost 5 bases, the J end lost 2 bases, and 12 bases lay between the germline ends. The V gene's germline CDR1 is SGHVS and CDR2 FQNEAQ. CDR3 length: 14 amino acids. CDR3 in DNA: TGTGCCAGCAGCATATCTGGACAGAACTATGGCTACACCTTC. It yields the protein CASSISGQNYGYTF.

V gene TRBV11-2 combines with J gene TRBJ1-2; TRBD1 is a possible D gene (6 bases). This CDR3 spans 12 amino acids. Per the germline V gene, CDR1 is SGHAT and CDR2 is FQNNGV. Between the trimmed V and J ends, which lost 5 bases and 7 bases, there was a span of 11 bases. The CDR3 sequence: CASSLQGAGYTF. The CDR3 bases are TGTGCCAGCAGCCTACAGGGTGCTGGCTACACCTTC.

The chain joins TRBV29-1 to TRBJ1-2; weak D call: TRBD1 (6 bases). The CDR3 consists of 13 residues. Trimming shortened V by 2 bases and J by 4 bases, and 11 bases separated the two germline ends. Germline loops: CDR1 SQVTM, CDR2 ANQGSEA. The CDR3 region is CSVESGGVYGYTF. The CDR3 DNA is TGCAGCGTTGAATCGGGGGGCGTCTATGGCTACACCTTC.

The chain has TRBV4-3 and TRBJ1-1, with D tentatively TRBD1 (5 bases). Trimming took 1 base from V and 10 from J, leaving 10 bases between them. CDR1 is LGHNA, CDR2 YSLEER, per germline. CDR3 length: 12 residues. The chain's CDR3 is CASSQVTEGAFF. CDR3 bases: TGCGCCAGCAGCCAAGTGACAGAGGGAGCTTTCTTT.

The V gene is TRBV2, the J gene TRBJ1-1; 8 positions agree with TRBD1. The CDR3 consists of 14 residues. Germline V gene lookup returns CDR1 SNHLY and CDR2 FYNNEI. V trimming: 8 bases; J trimming: 1 base; junction bases outside the gene matches: 6. CDR3 DNA: TGTGCCAGCGGCAGGACAGGGTGGAACACTGAAGCTTTCTTT. Translation: CASGRTGWNTEAFF.

This chain links TRBV5-1 with TRBJ1-1; D may be TRBD1 (5 bases). Trimming shortened V by 2 bases and J by 4 bases, and 12 bases separated the two germline ends. The CDR3 runs 14 residues. CDR1 is SGHRS, CDR2 YFSETQ, per germline. CDR3 sequence: CASSFQSGGTEAFF. The CDR3, as DNA: TGCGCCAGCAGCTTTCAATCCGGGGGCACTGAAGCTTTCTTT.

The chain employs TRBV5-5 and TRBJ2-2; D uncertain. The CDR3 is 14 residues long. CDR1 SGHKS and CDR2 YYEKEE come from the germline V gene (reference sequence). Deletions cut 3 bases from V and 2 bases from J, with 8 bases between. The CDR3 bases are TGTGCCAGCAGCTCGAACATAAACACCGGGGAGCTGTTTTTT. As protein: CASSSNINTGELFF.

This clone came up a few times. The chain has TRBV2 and TRBJ1-1, with D maybe TRBD1 (6 bases). Germline CDR1 and CDR2: SNHLY and FYNNEI. Between the trimmed V and J ends, which lost 6 bases and 6 bases, there was a span of 14 bases. The length of the CDR3 is 13 residues. The CDR3 reads CASRPPGAAEAFF. The CDR3 bases are TGTGCCAGCAGACCCCCGGGGGCGGCTGAAGCTTTCTTT.

This clone appeared a few times. The V gene is TRBV6-5, the J gene TRBJ2-7; D ambiguous. The CDR3 runs to 13 residues. Germline-derived CDR1 and CDR2 are MNHEY and SVGAGI. Between the trimmed V and J ends, which lost 8 bases and 3 bases, there was a span of 14 bases. The CDR3 is CASGIGSRYEQYF. CDR3 in DNA: TGTGCCAGCGGGATCGGATCCCGCTACGAGCAGTACTTC.

This chain links TRBV7-9 with TRBJ1-5, with D possibly being TRBD1 (6 bases). The CDR3 spans 15 residues. V lost 6 bases and J lost 5, with 17 bases in between. Germline-derived CDR1 and CDR2 are SEHNR and FQNEAQ (reference sequence). CDR3 nucleotides: TGTGCCAGCAGTTCAGGGGCCCGGAACGATCAGCCCCAGCATTTT. It encodes CASSSGARNDQPQHF.

The V and J genes are TRBV7-9 and TRBJ2-1, with 8 bases matching TRBD1. CDR1 is SEHNR, CDR2 FQNEAQ, per germline (reference sequence). The trim removed 3 bases at V and 9 bases at J, leaving 4 bases unmatched. CDR3 length: 13 amino acids. This CDR3 is CASSLSRGREQFF. In DNA form, the CDR3 reads TGTGCCAGCAGCTTGAGCAGGGGGCGTGAGCAGTTCTTC.

This chain uses TRBV30 with TRBJ2-3; 9 bases align to TRBD2. The CDR3 spans 14 residues. The V gene's germline CDR1 is GTSNPN and CDR2 SVGIG (reference sequence). Trimming cost V 8 bases and J 2 bases; bases outside gene matches: 8. CDR3 coding DNA: TGTGCCACGAGGGCGGGGGGGCTCACAGATACGCAGTATTTT. Translation: CATRAGGLTDTQYF.

This chain joins TRBV4-1 and TRBJ1-5; D remains unclear. Germline V gene data show CDR1 as MGHRA and CDR2 as YSYEKL. The CDR3 contains 14 residues. With 1 base removed from V and 1 base from J, the gap between germline ends came to 5 bases. The CDR3 protein is CASSQGSSNQPQHF. In DNA, the CDR3 is TGCGCCAGCAGCCAAGGGTCCAGCAATCAGCCCCAGCATTTT.

This chain joins TRBV11-2 and TRBJ1-6, with D perhaps matching TRBD1 (6 bases). CDR3 length: 18 residues. The V gene's germline CDR1 is SGHAT and CDR2 FQNNGV. Trimming stripped 5 bases from V and 4 bases from J, with 21 bases between. CDR3: CASSVLRGGQKYNSPLHF. CDR3 coding DNA: TGTGCCAGCAGCGTACTACGAGGTGGACAGAAGTATAATTCACCCCTCCACTTT.